Below, one T cell receptor beta chain is given with its context. Its cognate antigen is unknown. The data belong to a study of cytomegalovirus exposure and HLA in healthy donors. Regarding the study as a whole: A later analysis reported that several of the most significant clusters appeared to be linked to common viral pathogens, among them Epstein-Barr virus. Follow-up analysis later connected one missense variant in DCLRE1C with trimming of TCR beta V- and J-genes.

The PCR contained 60 Vbeta and 13 Jbeta primers. This table comes from immunoSEQ multiplex PCR, and its TCRdb copy is limited to in-frame clones, with some not included. The table includes roughly 150,000 clones, 65% to 70% detected once. The CDR3 is 16 amino acids. With V trimmed by 0 bases and J by 5 bases, 8 bases remained unmatched. From germline, CDR1 is LNHDA and CDR2 SQIVND (reference sequence). The sequenced sample was PBMCs. V usage is TRBV19 and J usage is TRBJ2-7; 9 positions match TRBD1. This TCR was sampled from a man aged 25-40 years in good health and CMV-seropositive. The CDR3 loop is CASSIDFRDRVDEQYF. The CDR3 nucleotides read TGTGCCAGTAGTATAGACTTCCGGGACAGGGTTGACGAGCAGTACTTC.